This T cell receptor (beta chain) was sequenced in a study of blood T cell repertoires in COVID-19. Study context: Samples of COVID-19 (acute and convalescent) were obtained from the United States, Italy and Spain. PBMCs, B-cell-depleted T cells, or T cells were the source of the cDNA or gDNA that made up the material.

Per the original data handling: The authors estimated nucleated cell counts from reference gene primer amplification. Sequenced by immunoSEQ multiplex PCR; TCRdb stores in-frame clones only, minus some. V, J and clone size derive from that table, while D and trimming were established from the DNA sequence. The table includes about 84,000 clones, around 80% detected once. The germline V and J ends were trimmed by 6 bases and 4 bases, with 18 bases remaining between them. This CDR3 is 15 amino acids long. CDR1 and CDR2 from the germline V gene are MDHEN and SYDVKM. This clonotype was obtained from a man older than 75 with active or convalescent COVID-19. The specimen sequenced was peripheral blood. This sequence joins TRBV28 and TRBJ1-1; weak D call: TRBD1 (6 bases). The CDR3, as DNA: TGTGCCAGCAGAGGGATTCCGGGACAACCCACTGAAGCTTTCTTT. Translation: CASRGIPGQPTEAFF.